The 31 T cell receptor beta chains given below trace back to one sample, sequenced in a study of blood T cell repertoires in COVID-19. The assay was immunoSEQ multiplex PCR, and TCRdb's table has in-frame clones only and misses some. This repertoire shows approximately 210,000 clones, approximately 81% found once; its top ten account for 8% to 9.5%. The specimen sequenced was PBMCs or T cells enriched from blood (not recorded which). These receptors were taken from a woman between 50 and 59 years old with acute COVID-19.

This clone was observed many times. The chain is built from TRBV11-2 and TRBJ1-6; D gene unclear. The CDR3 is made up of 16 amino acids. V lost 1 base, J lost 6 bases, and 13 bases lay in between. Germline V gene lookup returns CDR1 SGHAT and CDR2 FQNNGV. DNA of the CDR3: TGTGCCAGCAGCTTAGTTTCCCATGCGGGTAATTCACCCCTCCACTTT. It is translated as CASSLVSHAGNSPLHF.

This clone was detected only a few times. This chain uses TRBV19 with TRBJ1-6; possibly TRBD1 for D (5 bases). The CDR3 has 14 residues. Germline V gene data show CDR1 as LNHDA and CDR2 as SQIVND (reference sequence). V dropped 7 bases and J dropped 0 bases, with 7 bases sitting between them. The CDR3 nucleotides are TGTGCCAGTACGGGGGGCTCCTATAATTCACCCCTCCACTTT. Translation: CASTGGSYNSPLHF. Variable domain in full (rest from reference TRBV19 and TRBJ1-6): DGGITQSPKYLFRKEGQNVTLSCEQNLNHDAMYWYRQDPGQGLRLIYYSQIVNDFQKGDIAEGYSVSREKKESFPLTVTSAQKNPTAFYLCASTGGSYNSPLHFGNGTRLTVT.

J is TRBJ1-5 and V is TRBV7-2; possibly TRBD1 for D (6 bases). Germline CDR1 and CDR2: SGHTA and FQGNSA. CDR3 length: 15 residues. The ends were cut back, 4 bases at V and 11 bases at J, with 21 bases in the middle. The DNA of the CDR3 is TGTGCCAGCAGCTCAGGGGTTTCTTCCTTGGGAGCCCAGCATTTT. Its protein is CASSSGVSSLGAQHF.

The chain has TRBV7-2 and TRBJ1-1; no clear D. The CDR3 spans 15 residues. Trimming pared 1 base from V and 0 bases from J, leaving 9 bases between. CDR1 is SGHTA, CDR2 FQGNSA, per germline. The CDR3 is CASSLERIMNTEAFF. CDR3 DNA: TGTGCCAGCAGCTTAGAGCGGATCATGAACACTGAAGCTTTCTTT.

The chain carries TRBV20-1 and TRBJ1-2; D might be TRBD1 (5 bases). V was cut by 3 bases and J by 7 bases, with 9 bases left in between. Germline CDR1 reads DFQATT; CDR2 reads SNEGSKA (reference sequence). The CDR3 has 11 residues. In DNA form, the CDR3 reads TGCAGTGCTAGTCGCGGGGGTGGCTACACCTTC. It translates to CSASRGGGYTF.

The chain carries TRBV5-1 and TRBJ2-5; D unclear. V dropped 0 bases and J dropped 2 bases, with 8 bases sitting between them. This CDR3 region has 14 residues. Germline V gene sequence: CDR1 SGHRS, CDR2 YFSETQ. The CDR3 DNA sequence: TGCGCCAGCAGCTTGGCCGGTCAACAAGAGACCCAGTACTTC. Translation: CASSLAGQQETQYF.

CDR3 loop: CASSVTPQGPEAFF. CDR3 nucleotide sequence: TGTGCCAGCAGCGTGACCCCACAGGGTCCTGAAGCTTTCTTT. V is TRBV9 and J is TRBJ1-1, with a possible D match to TRBD1 (6 bases). The CDR3 consists of 14 residues. Trimming stripped 2 bases from V and 6 bases from J, with 14 bases between. Germline V gives CDR1 SGDLS, CDR2 YYNGEE.

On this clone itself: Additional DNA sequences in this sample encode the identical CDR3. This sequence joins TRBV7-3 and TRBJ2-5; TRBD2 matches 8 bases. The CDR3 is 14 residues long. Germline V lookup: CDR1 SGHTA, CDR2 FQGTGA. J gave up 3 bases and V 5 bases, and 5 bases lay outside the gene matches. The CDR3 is CASSPGLAEETQYF. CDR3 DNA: TGTGCCAGCAGCCCTGGACTAGCTGAAGAGACCCAGTACTTC.

The CDR3, as DNA: TGTGCCAGCAGCCTACTCGGGGGGGCCAAATCCTACGAGCAGTACTTC. Its translation: CASSLLGGAKSYEQYF. The J gene is TRBJ2-7, the V gene TRBV6-2 or TRBV6-3; 8 bases agree with TRBD2. From germline, CDR1 is MNHEY and CDR2 SVGEGT. J lost 1 base, V lost 6 bases, and 11 bases had no gene match. The CDR3 runs 16 residues.

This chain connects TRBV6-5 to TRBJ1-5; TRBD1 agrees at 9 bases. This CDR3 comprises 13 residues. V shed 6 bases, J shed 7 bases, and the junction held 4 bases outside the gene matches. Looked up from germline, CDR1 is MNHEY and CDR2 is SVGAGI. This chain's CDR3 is CASRGTGYQPQHF. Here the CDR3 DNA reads TGTGCCAGCAGGGGGACAGGGTACCAGCCCCAGCATTTT.

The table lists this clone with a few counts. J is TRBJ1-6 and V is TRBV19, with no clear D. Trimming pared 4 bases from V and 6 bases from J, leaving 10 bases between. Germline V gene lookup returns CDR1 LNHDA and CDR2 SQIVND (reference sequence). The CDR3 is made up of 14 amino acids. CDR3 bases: TGTGCCAGTAGTAAGAGTGCTGGTAATTCACCCCTCCACTTT. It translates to CASSKSAGNSPLHF.

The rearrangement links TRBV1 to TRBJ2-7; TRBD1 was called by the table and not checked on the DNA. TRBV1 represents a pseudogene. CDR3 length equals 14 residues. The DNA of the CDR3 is TGCACTACCCGAACGGGACAAGTATTCTACGAGCAGTACTTC. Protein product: CTTRTGQVFYEQYF.

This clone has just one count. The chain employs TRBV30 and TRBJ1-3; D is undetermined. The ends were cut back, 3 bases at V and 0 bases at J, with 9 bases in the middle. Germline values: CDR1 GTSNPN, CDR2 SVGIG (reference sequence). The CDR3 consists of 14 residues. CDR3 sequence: CAWSVDGSGNTIYF. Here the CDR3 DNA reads TGTGCCTGGAGCGTAGATGGCTCTGGAAACACCATATATTTT.

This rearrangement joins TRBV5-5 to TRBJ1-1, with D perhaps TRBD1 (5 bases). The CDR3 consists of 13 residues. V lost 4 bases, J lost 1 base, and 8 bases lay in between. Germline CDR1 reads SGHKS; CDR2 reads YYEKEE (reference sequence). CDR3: CASSNDRNTEAFF. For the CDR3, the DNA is TGTGCCAGCAGCAACGACAGGAACACTGAAGCTTTCTTT.

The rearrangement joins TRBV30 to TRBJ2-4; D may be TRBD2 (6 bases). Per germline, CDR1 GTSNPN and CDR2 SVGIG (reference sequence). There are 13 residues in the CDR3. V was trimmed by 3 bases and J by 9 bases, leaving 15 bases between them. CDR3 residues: CAWRGTFRVIQYF. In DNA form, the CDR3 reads TGTGCCTGGAGAGGGACTTTCAGGGTCATTCAGTACTTC.

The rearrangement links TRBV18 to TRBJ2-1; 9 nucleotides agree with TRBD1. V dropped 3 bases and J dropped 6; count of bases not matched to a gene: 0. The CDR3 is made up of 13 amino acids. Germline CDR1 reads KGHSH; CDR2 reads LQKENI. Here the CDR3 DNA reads TGTGCCAGCTCACCGGGACAGGGCAATGAGCAGTTCTTC. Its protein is CASSPGQGNEQFF.

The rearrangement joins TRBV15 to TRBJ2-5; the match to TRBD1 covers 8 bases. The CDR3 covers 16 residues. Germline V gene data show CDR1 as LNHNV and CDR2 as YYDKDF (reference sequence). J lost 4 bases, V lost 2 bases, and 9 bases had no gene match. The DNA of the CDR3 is TGTGCCACCAGCAGAAAAAGAACTGGGACAGGAGAGACCCAGTACTTC. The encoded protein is CATSRKRTGTGETQYF.

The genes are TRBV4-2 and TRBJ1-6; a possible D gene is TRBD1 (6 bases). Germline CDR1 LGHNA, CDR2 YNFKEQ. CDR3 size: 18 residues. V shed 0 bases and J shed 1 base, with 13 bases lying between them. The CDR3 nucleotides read TGTGCCAGCAGCCAAGACCCGGGGGGCTTTTCCTATAATTCACCCCTCCACTTT. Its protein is CASSQDPGGFSYNSPLHF.

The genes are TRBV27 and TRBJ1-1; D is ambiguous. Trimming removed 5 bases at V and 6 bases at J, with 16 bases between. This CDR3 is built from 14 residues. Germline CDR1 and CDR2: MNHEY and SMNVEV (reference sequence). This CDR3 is CASSTGPGWAEAFF. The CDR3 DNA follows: TGTGCCAGCAGTACCGGACCGGGATGGGCTGAAGCTTTCTTT.

CDR3 in DNA: TGCGCCAGCAGCCAAGTATGGCGGGGGAGCACAGATACGCAGTATTTT. Translating it yields CASSQVWRGSTDTQYF. The chain couples TRBV4-3 to TRBJ2-3; 7 bases are a match to TRBD2. CDR3 length: 16 residues. V shed 1 base and J 0 bases; nucleotides not matched to a gene: 4. Germline V gives CDR1 LGHNA, CDR2 YSLEER.

The CDR3 DNA is TGTGCCAGCAGGGGCCCCCGTGGGGGCCGGAGCTCCTACGAGCAGTACTTC. Amino acids: CASRGPRGGRSSYEQYF. The chain links TRBV27 to TRBJ2-7, with D perhaps matching TRBD1 (6 bases). This CDR3 is 17 amino acids long. V shed 6 bases and J shed 0 bases, with 21 bases lying between them. Germline CDR1 reads MNHEY; CDR2 reads SMNVEV (reference sequence).

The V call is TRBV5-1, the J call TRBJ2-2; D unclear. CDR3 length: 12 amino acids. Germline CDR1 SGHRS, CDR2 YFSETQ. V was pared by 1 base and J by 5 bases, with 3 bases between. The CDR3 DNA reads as TGCGCCAGCAGCTTGCCGACCGGGGAGCTGTTTTTT. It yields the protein CASSLPTGELFF.

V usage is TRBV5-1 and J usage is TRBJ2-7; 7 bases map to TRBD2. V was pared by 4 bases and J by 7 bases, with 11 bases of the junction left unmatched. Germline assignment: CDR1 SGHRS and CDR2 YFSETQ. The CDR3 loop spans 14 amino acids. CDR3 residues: CASSPSGGSYEQYF. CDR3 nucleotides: TGCGCCAGCAGCCCCTCGGGAGGATCGTATGAGCAGTACTTC. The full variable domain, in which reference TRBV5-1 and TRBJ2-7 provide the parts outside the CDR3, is KAGVTQTPRYLIKTRGQQVTLSCSPISGHRSVSWYQQTPGQGLQFLFEYFSETQRNKGNFPGRFSGRQFSNSRSEMNVSTLELGDSALYLCASSPSGGSYEQYFGPGTRLTVT.

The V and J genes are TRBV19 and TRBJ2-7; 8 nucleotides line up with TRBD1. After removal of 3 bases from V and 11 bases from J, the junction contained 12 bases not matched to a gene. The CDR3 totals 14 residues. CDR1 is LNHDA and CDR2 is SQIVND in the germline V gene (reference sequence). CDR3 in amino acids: CASSMMAGGDRKYF. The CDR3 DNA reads TGTGCCAGTAGTATGATGGCAGGGGGCGATAGGAAGTACTTC. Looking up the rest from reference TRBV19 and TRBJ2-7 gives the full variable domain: DGGITQSPKYLFRKEGQNVTLSCEQNLNHDAMYWYRQDPGQGLRLIYYSQIVNDFQKGDIAEGYSVSREKKESFPLTVTSAQKNPTAFYLCASSMMAGGDRKYFGPGTRLTVT.

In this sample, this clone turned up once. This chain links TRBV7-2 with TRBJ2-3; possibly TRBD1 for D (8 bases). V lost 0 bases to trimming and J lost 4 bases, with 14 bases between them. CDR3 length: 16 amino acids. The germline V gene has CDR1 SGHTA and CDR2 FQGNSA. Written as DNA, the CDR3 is TGTGCCAGCAGCTTAGCGAGCGGGACAGGATCAGATACGCAGTATTTT. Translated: CASSLASGTGSDTQYF.

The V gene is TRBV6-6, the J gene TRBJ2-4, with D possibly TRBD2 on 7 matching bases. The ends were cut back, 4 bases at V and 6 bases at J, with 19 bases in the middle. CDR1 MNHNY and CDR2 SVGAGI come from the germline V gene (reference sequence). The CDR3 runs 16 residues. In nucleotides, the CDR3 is TGTGCCAGCAGTTTAGGGGGAAGCGGGAAAGCAAACATTCAGTACTTC. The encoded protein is CASSLGGSGKANIQYF.

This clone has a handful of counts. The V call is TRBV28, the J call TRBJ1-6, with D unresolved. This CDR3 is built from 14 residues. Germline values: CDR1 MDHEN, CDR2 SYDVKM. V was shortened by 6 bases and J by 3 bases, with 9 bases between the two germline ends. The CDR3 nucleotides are TGTGCCAGCAGCCCCCATAGCTATAATTCACCCCTCCACTTT. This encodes CASSPHSYNSPLHF.

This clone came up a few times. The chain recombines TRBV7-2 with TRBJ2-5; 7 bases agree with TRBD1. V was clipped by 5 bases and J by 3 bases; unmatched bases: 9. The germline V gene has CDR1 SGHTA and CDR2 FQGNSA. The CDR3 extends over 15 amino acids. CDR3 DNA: TGTGCCAGCAGCCTCATAAGGGGGCAGAAAGAGACCCAGTACTTC. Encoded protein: CASSLIRGQKETQYF.

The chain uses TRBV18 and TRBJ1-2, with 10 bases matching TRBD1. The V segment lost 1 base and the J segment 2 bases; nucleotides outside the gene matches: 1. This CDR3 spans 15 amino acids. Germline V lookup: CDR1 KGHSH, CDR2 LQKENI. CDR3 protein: CASSPRTGGNYGYTF. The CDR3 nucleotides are TGTGCCAGCTCACCACGGACAGGGGGGAACTATGGCTACACCTTC.

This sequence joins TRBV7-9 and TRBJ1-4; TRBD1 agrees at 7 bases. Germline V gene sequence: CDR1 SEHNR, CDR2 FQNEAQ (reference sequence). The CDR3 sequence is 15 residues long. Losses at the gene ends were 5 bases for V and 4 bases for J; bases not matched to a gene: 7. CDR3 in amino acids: CASSPTGQNNEKLFF. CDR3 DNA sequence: TGTGCCAGCAGCCCGACGGGACAGAATAATGAAAAACTGTTTTTT.

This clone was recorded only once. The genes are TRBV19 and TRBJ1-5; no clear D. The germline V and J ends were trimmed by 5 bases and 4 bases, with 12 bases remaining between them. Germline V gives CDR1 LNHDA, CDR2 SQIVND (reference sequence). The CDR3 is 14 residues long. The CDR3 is CASSPWTGNQPQHF. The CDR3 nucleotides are TGTGCCAGTAGTCCCTGGACGGGGAATCAGCCCCAGCATTTT.